A selection of T cell receptor beta chains follows, all from one sample in a study of T cell responses to AZD1222 COVID-19 vaccine. Sequenced by immunoSEQ multiplex PCR; TCRdb stores in-frame clones only, minus some. Of under 150,000 clones in the sample, about 88% are singletons; the top ten hold 6% to 8%. The sequenced sample was peripheral blood, obtained on day 0 of AZD1222 vaccination. These receptors came from an adult in good health. CDR3s include the opening cysteine and the closing phenylalanine or tryptophan. A D gene is named only where the DNA matches it firmly. Size tells how often a clone was seen (once, few, many) or the class of an expanded clone, and some rows leave it out.

clone_size j_call d_call v_call cdr3_nt cdr3_aa
. TRBJ1-1 . TRBV7-9 TGTGCCAGCAGCTTATTATACGGACTTGAAGCTTTCTTT CASSLLYGLEAFF
. TRBJ1-2 TRBD1 TRBV6-5 TGTGCCAGCAGGGACAGGATCGGAAATGGCTACACCTTC CASRDRIGNGYTF
. TRBJ2-7 TRBD2 TRBV7-9 TGTGCCAGCAGCCCGAGCGGGAGCCACGAGCAGTACTTC CASSPSGSHEQYF
. TRBJ2-1 . TRBV7-2 TGTGCCAGCACCCAAAGAGGGGCGCCCCAGGGGGGTACTGAGCAGTTCTTC CASTQRGAPQGGTEQFF
. TRBJ2-7 TRBD2 TRBV25-1 TGTGCCAGCAGTCGACTCGGGACTAGCGGGGACTCCTACGAGCAGTACTTC CASSRLGTSGDSYEQYF
. TRBJ1-4 . TRBV10-1 TGCGCCAGCAGTGACCCGACAGATTCATTCGCAACTAATGAAAAACTGTTTTTT CASSDPTDSFATNEKLFF
. TRBJ1-3 . TRBV6-6 TGTGCCAGCCAACCAGGAGGGAACTCTGGAAACACCATATATTTT CASQPGGNSGNTIYF
. TRBJ2-7 . TRBV6-2/TRBV6-3 TGTGCCAGCAGTTACTCCGACAGTAGCTCCTACGAGCAGTACTTC CASSYSDSSSYEQYF
. TRBJ2-7 TRBD2 TRBV10-3 TGTGCCATCAGGGGGGCTAGCGGGCTTCTCTACGAGCAGTACTTC CAIRGASGLLYEQYF
. TRBJ2-3 TRBD2 TRBV7-9 TGTGCCAGCAGCTTTCGGGCTAGCGGGAGAATTCGGACGCAGTATTTT CASSFRASGRIRTQYF
. TRBJ2-1 TRBD2 TRBV5-1 TGCGCCAGCAGCTGGACTAGCGGGGGGGCGAATGAGCAGTTCTTC CASSWTSGGANEQFF
. TRBJ2-3 . TRBV11-3 TGTGCCAGTTCCCAGGGGGGAAACCGAGCGGATACGCAGTATTTT CASSQGGNRADTQYF
once TRBJ1-5 . TRBV21-1 TGTGCCAGCAGCAAAAAAACGGGACAGGGTGTTCAGCCCCAGCATTTT CASSKKTGQGVQPQHF
. TRBJ2-5 TRBD2 TRBV13 TGTGCCAGCAGCGAAGGACTAGCGGGGGAGATCGGGTACTTC CASSEGLAGEIGYF
. TRBJ1-2 TRBD1 TRBV6-5 TGTGCCAGCAGTCCCGGACAGGGGACGCACTATGGCTACACCTTC CASSPGQGTHYGYTF
once TRBJ1-1 . TRBV6-6 TGTGCCAGCAGTTATAGCGCTGAAGCTTTCTTT CASSYSAEAFF
. TRBJ2-7 . TRBV28 TGTGCCAGCAGTTTAGGGGCTAGCGAATTGTACGAGCAGTACTTC CASSLGASELYEQYF
. TRBJ1-5 . TRBV6-1 TGTGCCAGCAGTGAAGCGACGGTTAATCAGCCCCAGCATTTT CASSEATVNQPQHF
. TRBJ2-1 TRBD2 TRBV11-2 TGTGCCAGCAGCTCCCGGACTAGCCGAGCGGGAAATGAGCAGTTCTTC CASSSRTSRAGNEQFF
. TRBJ2-7 TRBD2 TRBV28 TGTGCCAGCAGGCGGGGGGGTTCCTACGAGCAGTACTTC CASRRGGSYEQYF
. TRBJ2-5 TRBD2 TRBV7-6 TGTGCCAGCAGCTTCTCAACTAGCGGGGGCCAAGAGACCCAGTACTTC CASSFSTSGGQETQYF
. TRBJ2-2 TRBD2 TRBV9 TGTGCCAGCAGCGTAGGAACTAGCGGGAACACCGGGGAGCTGTTTTTT CASSVGTSGNTGELFF
. TRBJ2-7 TRBD1 TRBV28 TGTGCCAGCAGTTTAGGGACAGCCTACGAGCAGTACTTC CASSLGTAYEQYF
. TRBJ1-5 . TRBV7-8 TGTGCCAGCAGCTTATGGGGGAGGAGACGATATAGCAATCAGCCCCAGCATTTT CASSLWGRRRYSNQPQHF
. TRBJ1-2 . TRBV28 TGTGCCAGCAGTTTAGGGACGGGGGTTTTTTATGGCTACACCTTC CASSLGTGVFYGYTF
. TRBJ2-4 . TRBV27 TGTGCCAGCAGCACCCTACAGGGGGGGCCAAACATTCAGTACTTC CASSTLQGGPNIQYF
. TRBJ2-3 . TRBV2 TGTGCCAGCAGCTTTAGCTCCGGCACAGATACGCAGTATTTT CASSFSSGTDTQYF
medium-sized TRBJ1-2 . TRBV2 TGTGCCAGCAGTGGGCAGGCCCGGGGTGGGTATGGCTACACCTTC CASSGQARGGYGYTF
once TRBJ1-6 . TRBV2 TGTGCCAGCCTTGAATCCGATTTCGATTCACCCCTCCACTTT CASLESDFDSPLHF
. TRBJ1-4 . TRBV7-9 TGTGCCAGCAGCTTATCGGGAGCAACTAATGAAAAACTGTTTTTT CASSLSGATNEKLFF
. TRBJ1-2 . TRBV18 TGTGCCAGCTCAATCTACGGGGGAGCTAACTATGGCTACACCTTC CASSIYGGANYGYTF
. TRBJ1-1 TRBD1 TRBV6-5 TGTGCCAGCAGTAAACAGGGGAGGCCTTTCTTT CASSKQGRPFF
. TRBJ2-5 . TRBV5-4 TGTGCCAGCAGCTTGGAGGGCTTGGGGGAGACCCAGTACTTC CASSLEGLGETQYF
. TRBJ1-4 . TRBV7-9 TGTGCCAGCAGCTTAGTGTCTGGGCCCAGCCTTGAAAAACTGTTTTTT CASSLVSGPSLEKLFF
. TRBJ1-5 . TRBV6-5 TGTGCCAGCATCGAGGGTAACGGTCAGCCCCAGCATTTT CASIEGNGQPQHF
. TRBJ1-2 TRBD1 TRBV19 TGTGCCAGTAGTATAACGGGACAGGGGGCGCATTCGTATGGCTACACCTTC CASSITGQGAHSYGYTF
. TRBJ1-1 . TRBV18 TGTGCCAGCTCCCTTACACTAGGGCGGATAAACACTGAAGCTTTCTTT CASSLTLGRINTEAFF
. TRBJ1-5 TRBD1 TRBV19 TGTGCCAGTAGTATAGCCCCTCGACAGGGTAGCAATCAGCCCCAGCATTTT CASSIAPRQGSNQPQHF
. TRBJ1-1 . TRBV6-5 TGTGCCAGCAGTTGGGGAGGGAGGACTGAAGCTTTCTTT CASSWGGRTEAFF
. TRBJ2-3 . TRBV5-1 TGCGCCAGCAGCTTGACAGATACGCAGTATTTT CASSLTDTQYF
. TRBJ2-4 TRBD1 TRBV3-1/TRBV3-2 TGTGCCAGCCGGATGGGGACAGAGAAAAACATTCAGTACTTC CASRMGTEKNIQYF
. TRBJ2-3 . TRBV19 TGTGCCAGTAGTATCGGAATTACTAGCACAGATACGCAGTATTTT CASSIGITSTDTQYF
. TRBJ2-3 . TRBV11-3 TGTGCCAGCAGCCCACGAGGTACCACAGATACGCAGTATTTT CASSPRGTTDTQYF
. TRBJ2-5 . TRBV9 TGTGCCAGCAGCGTAGTAAGCCCGAGGCCAAAAGAGACCCAGTACTTC CASSVVSPRPKETQYF
. TRBJ2-4 TRBD1 TRBV2 TGTGCCAGCAGTGAGACAGGGGCCAAAAACATTCAGTACTTC CASSETGAKNIQYF
. TRBJ2-7 . TRBV7-2 TGTGCCAGCAGCTTAGCAGAGAGAAGCTACGAGCAGTACTTC CASSLAERSYEQYF
once TRBJ2-7 . TRBV12-3/TRBV12-4 TGTGCCAGCAGTTTAACTAGCTCCTACGAGCAGTACTTC CASSLTSSYEQYF
once TRBJ2-2 TRBD2 TRBV9 TGTGCCAGCAGCGTAGACGCGGGGGGGCCTACTGGGGAGCTGTTTTTT CASSVDAGGPTGELFF
. TRBJ1-1 TRBD1 TRBV28 TGTGCCAGCGCGACAGGGTCGGGGATGAACACTGAAGCTTTCTTT CASATGSGMNTEAFF
. TRBJ1-2 TRBD1 TRBV28 TGTGCCAGCAGTCGCTCTGACAGGGGAGTTACCACCTTC CASSRSDRGVTTF
. TRBJ2-7 . TRBV5-8 TGTGCCAGCAGCTTATTCGGCGGGCCCTGGTACGAGCAGTACTTC CASSLFGGPWYEQYF
. TRBJ1-1 TRBD1 TRBV5-1 TGCGCCAGCAGCTTGGCGGGTCGAGGGGGCAACACTGAAGCTTTCTTT CASSLAGRGGNTEAFF
. TRBJ2-7 TRBD2 TRBV11-3 TGTGCCAGCGAGAGGCGGGAGGTTTCCTACGAGCAGTACTTC CASERREVSYEQYF
once TRBJ1-6 . TRBV18 TGTGCCAGCTCACCGTATACCGATTCACCCCTCCACTTT CASSPYTDSPLHF